These 26 T cell receptor beta chains came from one sample sequenced in a study of CD8+ T cells in alopecia areata (dated by TCRdb to the late 2010s). Library preparation was by the immunoSEQ multiplex PCR assay. RNA was extracted from all samples and reverse transcribed into cDNA, which served as template for TCR sequencing. TCRdb re-hosts the immuneACCESS table, in-frame sequences only. Its copies lack some clones; in the studies checked, an unresolved V gene accounts for under half of them, and the cause for the rest is not known. The sample yields approximately 280,000 clones; more than 45% were counted once. The ten largest make up under 2% of the sample. According to the study, the label for this sample's time point signals: roughly 26 weeks on oral tofacitinib. In light of the paper, this sample's treatment or condition label describes: oral pan-JAK inhibitor, 5-10 mg twice daily. The sample was CD4+ T cells sorted from blood, taken at week 24, from a patient treated with tofacitinib. The receptors derive from a human donor with alopecia areata.

V is TRBV7-2 and J is TRBJ2-3; D gene uncertain. CDR1 is SGHTA and CDR2 is FQGNSA in the germline V gene. Between the trimmed V and J ends, which lost 6 bases and 1 base, there was a span of 14 bases. This CDR3 contains 15 residues. In DNA, the CDR3 is TGTGCCAGCAGGCTAGGATGGGATGGCACAGATACGCAGTATTTT. Its translation is CASRLGWDGTDTQYF.

The chain has TRBV7-2 and TRBJ1-6; no clear D gene. The CDR3 contains 14 residues. The germline CDR1 and CDR2 sequences are SGHTA and FQGNSA. The V gene lost 3 bases and the J gene lost 7 bases, with 10 bases spanning the gap. The CDR3, as DNA: TGTGCCAGCAGCTTGGCTGGTAACAATTCACCCCTCCACTTT. Amino acids: CASSLAGNNSPLHF.

The chain combines TRBV7-9 with TRBJ2-2; TRBD2 is a possible D gene (6 bases). The CDR3 consists of 14 residues. Germline V lookup: CDR1 SEHNR, CDR2 FQNEAQ (reference sequence). V was cut by 10 bases and J by 5 bases, with 17 bases left in between. The CDR3 here is CANVETSGTGELFF. The CDR3 coding sequence is TGTGCCAACGTCGAGACTAGTGGAACCGGGGAGCTGTTTTTT.

The sample holds a few counts of this clone. This chain connects TRBV30 to TRBJ1-3, with no clear D. Germline assignment: CDR1 GTSNPN and CDR2 SVGIG (reference sequence). Between the trimmed V and J ends, which lost 1 base and 0 bases, there was a span of 10 bases. The CDR3 extends over 15 amino acids. The CDR3 DNA is TGTGCCTGGAGTGGGTCCAGGAACTCTGGAAACACCATATATTTT. Amino acids: CAWSGSRNSGNTIYF.

The CDR3 DNA is TGTGCCAGCGGAGCGGGCACCCACCCGGATACGCAGTATTTT. This sequence encodes CASGAGTHPDTQYF. The V call is TRBV7-2, the J call TRBJ2-3; a possible D gene is TRBD2 (6 bases). This CDR3 is 14 amino acids long. The V end was cut by 8 bases, the J end by 6 bases, with 18 bases between. Germline V gives CDR1 SGHTA, CDR2 FQGNSA.

The rearrangement uses TRBV11-1 and TRBJ2-4, with 7 bases that match TRBD1. CDR3 size: 15 residues. Per germline, CDR1 SGHAT and CDR2 FQDESV (reference sequence). V was pared by 5 bases and J by 8 bases, with 12 bases of the junction left unmatched. CDR3 bases: TGTGCCAGCAGCCGAGAACAAGGGACAGCGCACATTCAGTACTTC. It codes for CASSREQGTAHIQYF.

The V and J genes are TRBV15 and TRBJ2-5, with D tentatively TRBD1 (6 bases). Trimming left V 0 bases short and J 2 bases short, with 13 bases between. The CDR3 sequence is 16 residues long. Germline assignment: CDR1 LNHNV and CDR2 YYDKDF (reference sequence). The CDR3 reads CATSRDLGARQETQYF. DNA of the CDR3: TGTGCCACCAGCAGAGACCTGGGGGCTCGTCAAGAGACCCAGTACTTC. Variable domain in full (rest from reference TRBV15 and TRBJ2-5): DAMVIQNPRYQVTQFGKPVTLSCSQTLNHNVMYWYQQKSSQAPKLLFHYYDKDFNNEADTPDNFQSRRPNTSFCFLDIRSPGLGDTAMYLCATSRDLGARQETQYFGPGTRLLVL.

The V and J genes are TRBV2 and TRBJ1-6; no reliable D call. Germline V CDR1 and CDR2: SNHLY, FYNNEI. Trimming pared 1 base from V and 11 bases from J, leaving 6 bases between. This CDR3 is 12 amino acids long. The DNA of the CDR3 is TGTGCCAGCAGTGAAGGGGCCCCACCCCTCCACTTT. Its protein product is CASSEGAPPLHF. The whole variable domain, remainder taken from reference TRBV2 and TRBJ1-6, is EPEVTQTPSHQVTQMGQEVILRCVPISNHLYFYWYRQILGQKVEFLVSFYNNEISEKSEIFDDQFSVERPDGSNFTLKIRSTKLEDSAMYFCASSEGAPPLHFGNGTRLTVT.

This clone was detected a few times. This sequence joins TRBV7-2 and TRBJ1-2; D uncertain. Trimming took off 2 bases at V and 0 bases at J, with 10 bases between the two ends. Germline lookup yields CDR1 SGHTA and CDR2 FQGNSA. There are 15 residues in the CDR3. The CDR3 nucleotides read TGTGCCAGCAGCTTATCTAGGTCAGCTAACTATGGCTACACCTTC. Protein sequence: CASSLSRSANYGYTF.

This chain uses TRBV28 with TRBJ2-3; tentative D call: TRBD1 (6 bases). V lost 3 bases and J 4 bases, leaving 14 bases between the germline ends. CDR3 size: 15 residues. CDR1 is MDHEN, CDR2 SYDVKM, per germline. CDR3 protein: CASSLQGSSADTQYF. In nucleotides, the CDR3 is TGTGCCAGCAGTTTGCAGGGGAGTAGTGCAGATACGCAGTATTTT.

The V call is TRBV5-1, the J call TRBJ2-7, with 11 bases aligning to TRBD2. CDR3 length: 15 amino acids. V lost 4 bases, J lost 5 bases, and 8 bases stayed unmatched. The germline V gene encodes CDR1 SGHRS and CDR2 YFSETQ. DNA of the CDR3: TGCGCCAGCAGCGGTACCGGGACTAGCGGAAACGAGCAGTACTTC. Translation: CASSGTGTSGNEQYF.

The genes are TRBV28 and TRBJ2-7, with D perhaps matching TRBD2 (5 bases). CDR1 and CDR2 (germline): MDHEN, SYDVKM. V was pared by 6 bases and J by 3 bases, with 12 bases between. This CDR3 spans 13 amino acids. The CDR3 DNA reads as TGTGCCAGCAGCCCCGGACGGGACTACGAGCAGTACTTC. Translated: CASSPGRDYEQYF.

The chain combines TRBV6-5 with TRBJ1-2, with D unclear. V was clipped by 6 bases and J by 5 bases, with 7 bases between them. This CDR3 is 11 amino acids long. Looked up from germline, CDR1 is MNHEY and CDR2 is SVGAGI. The CDR3 nucleotides read TGTGCCAGCAGCAATAGATATGGCTACACCTTC. Residues: CASSNRYGYTF.

J is TRBJ2-7 and V is TRBV7-2; the match to TRBD1 covers 8 bases. The CDR3 is made up of 14 amino acids. The germline V gene encodes CDR1 SGHTA and CDR2 FQGNSA. With 1 base clipped from V and 7 bases from J, the junction kept 6 bases outside the gene matches. The CDR3 nucleotides read TGTGCCAGCAGCTTAGAAGGACAGGGTTTAGAGCAGTACTTC. This gives the protein CASSLEGQGLEQYF.

Only a few counts were recorded for this clone. The chain links TRBV2 to TRBJ1-2, with TRBD1 as a possible D gene (6 bases). V lost 4 bases and J lost 4, with 10 bases in between. This CDR3 contains 13 residues. In germline, CDR1 is SNHLY, CDR2 FYNNEI. The CDR3 loop reads CASSGTALYGYTF. The CDR3 bases are TGTGCCAGCAGTGGGACAGCACTCTATGGCTACACCTTC.

The chain combines TRBV15 with TRBJ2-3; D gene ambiguous. Deletions cut 0 bases from V and 0 bases from J, with 13 bases between. The CDR3 spans 17 residues. Germline V gene sequence: CDR1 LNHNV, CDR2 YYDKDF (reference sequence). CDR3 bases: TGTGCCACCAGCAGAGATCAAGAAGTCTATAGCACAGATACGCAGTATTTT. Its translation is CATSRDQEVYSTDTQYF.

The chain links TRBV30 to TRBJ1-2; D is possibly TRBD1 (5 bases). This CDR3 has 12 residues. CDR1 and CDR2 (germline): GTSNPN, SVGIG (reference sequence). V lost 2 bases, J lost 8 bases, and 12 bases lay in between. The CDR3 DNA reads TGTGCCTGGAGTCACAGGTTATGGGGCTACACCTTC. This encodes CAWSHRLWGYTF.

This clone was recorded many times. The rearrangement uses TRBV5-1 and TRBJ2-3; 12 bases align to TRBD2. The CDR3 sequence is 16 residues long. V lost 4 bases to trimming and J lost 8 bases; unmatched junction nucleotides: 11. Germline CDR1 is SGHRS and CDR2 is YFSETQ. The CDR3 DNA reads TGCGCCAGCAGCCTAACACTAGCGGGGGGTTTGGCTACGCAGTATTTT. It translates to CASSLTLAGGLATQYF.

This clone was seen only a few times. This sample includes further DNA sequences coding for the same CDR3. The chain uses TRBV29-1 and TRBJ2-1; a possible D gene is TRBD2 (5 bases). CDR3 length: 13 residues. Germline CDR1 is SQVTM and CDR2 is ANQGSEA. V dropped 1 base and J dropped 1 base, with 5 bases sitting between them. DNA of the CDR3: TGCAGCGTTGAAGCGGGGTCCTACAATGAGCAGTTCTTC. Amino acid sequence: CSVEAGSYNEQFF.

The chain employs TRBV4-1 and TRBJ1-6; D call uncertain. CDR3 length: 16 residues. The germline V gene encodes CDR1 MGHRA and CDR2 YSYEKL. V was pared by 2 bases and J by 14 bases, with 22 bases between. CDR3 protein: CASSQPHKGGNWALHF. Written as DNA, the CDR3 is TGCGCCAGCAGCCAACCCCACAAGGGTGGCAATTGGGCCCTCCACTTT.

This chain joins TRBV5-1 and TRBJ2-5, with D possibly matching TRBD2 (5 bases). Germline assignment: CDR1 SGHRS and CDR2 YFSETQ. Trimming shortened V by 1 base and J by 4 bases, and 14 bases separated the two germline ends. CDR3 size: 15 residues. The CDR3 protein is CASSLQAERAETQYF. The CDR3 DNA reads TGCGCCAGCAGCTTGCAGGCCGAGAGGGCAGAGACCCAGTACTTC.

This clone was observed a handful of times. V and J are TRBV27 and TRBJ2-1, with D unclear. The ends were cut back, 11 bases at V and 4 bases at J, with 21 bases in the middle. There are 15 residues in the CDR3. The V gene's germline CDR1 is MNHEY and CDR2 SMNVEV (reference sequence). The CDR3 DNA follows: TGTGCCTGCGGTCGGCAGGCTGCTTTATACAATGAGCAGTTCTTC. Translated, it gives CACGRQAALYNEQFF.

This clone has just one count. The chain recombines TRBV5-1 with TRBJ2-7; tentative D call: TRBD2 (5 bases). Per the germline V gene, CDR1 is SGHRS and CDR2 is YFSETQ. The CDR3 is 15 residues long. The germline V and J ends were trimmed by 6 bases and 0 bases, with 16 bases remaining between them. CDR3 coding DNA: TGCGCCAGCAACTCCCGCCCGGGAAGCTCCTACGAGCAGTACTTC. This codes for CASNSRPGSSYEQYF.

Note on this clone: This sample includes further DNA sequences coding for the same CDR3. DNA for the CDR3: TGTGCCTGGTCTTCAGGGGCAAACTATGGCTACACCTTC. Translating gives CAWSSGANYGYTF. This rearrangement joins TRBV30 to TRBJ1-2; maybe TRBD1 (6 bases). Trimming left V 5 bases short and J 2 bases short, with 12 bases between. The CDR3 totals 13 residues. The germline gives CDR1 GTSNPN, CDR2 SVGIG (reference sequence).

The chain employs TRBV7-9 and TRBJ1-6; D unclear. The CDR3 length is 14 residues. The ends were cut back, 5 bases at V and 8 bases at J, with 13 bases in the middle. CDR1 is SEHNR and CDR2 is FQNEAQ in the germline V gene (reference sequence). The CDR3 DNA reads TGTGCCAGCAGCCCCCGACGGACCCATTCACCCCTCCACTTT. This sequence encodes CASSPRRTHSPLHF.

The chain recombines TRBV29-1 with TRBJ2-5; 7 bases match TRBD2. V trimming: 7 bases; J trimming: 5 bases; junction bases outside the gene matches: 10. Germline CDR1 SQVTM, CDR2 ANQGSEA. This CDR3 comprises 13 residues. The CDR3 bases are TGCAGCGCTGACGGGGGGACGATGGAGACCCAGTACTTC. This codes for CSADGGTMETQYF.